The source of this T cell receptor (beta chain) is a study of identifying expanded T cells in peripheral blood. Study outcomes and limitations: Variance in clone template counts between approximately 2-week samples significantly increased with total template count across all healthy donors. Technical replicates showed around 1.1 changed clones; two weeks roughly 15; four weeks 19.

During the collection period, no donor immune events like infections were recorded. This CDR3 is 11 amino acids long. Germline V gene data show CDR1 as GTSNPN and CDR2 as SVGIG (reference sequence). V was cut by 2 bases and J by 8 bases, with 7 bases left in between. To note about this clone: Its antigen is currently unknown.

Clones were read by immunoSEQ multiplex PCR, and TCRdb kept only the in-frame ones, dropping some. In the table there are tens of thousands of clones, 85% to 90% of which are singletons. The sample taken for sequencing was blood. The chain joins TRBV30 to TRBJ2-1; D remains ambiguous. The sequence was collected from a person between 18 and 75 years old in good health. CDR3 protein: CAWSFLYEQFF. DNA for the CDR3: TGTGCCTGGAGTTTCCTTTATGAGCAGTTCTTC.